This T cell receptor (beta chain) was captured in a study of T cell clones after liver transplantation. Study at large: A pre-transplant mixed lymphocyte reaction with TCRbeta sequencing defined graft-donor-reactive clones followed in post-transplant blood.

The CDR3 covers 13 residues. CDR1 and CDR2 (germline): MDHEN, SYDVKM. Trimming removed 5 bases from V and 2 bases from J, with 9 bases in between. Sequencing used immunoSEQ multiplex PCR; TCRdb keeps in-frame clones, though not all of them. The sample carries roughly 16,000 clones, 80% recorded once. For this clone: Its antigen is as yet unknown.

Study-wide findings and caveats: These preliminary findings come from unstandardized post-transplant sampling times.

The TCR sequence derives from a human patient who received a liver transplant. Certain T cells may be donor cells from the graft. V and J are TRBV28 and TRBJ2-5; tentative D call: TRBD1 (5 bases). This material consisted of CD8+ T cells from blood, taken about 50 months after liver transplant. This CDR3 reads CASSPQGQETQYF. DNA of the CDR3: TGTGCCAGCAGTCCCCAGGGTCAAGAGACCCAGTACTTC.